This T cell receptor beta chain derives from a study of T cell repertoires in cytomegalovirus infection. Study at large: The public TCR beta signatures pointed to both CMV infection and matching HLA type.

This clonotype was seen ten or more times. Its antigen is unidentified. Notes on the study in general: Cumulative frequency of public TCR beta families picked out carriers of CMV plus the relevant HLA. HLA-C-restricted CMV-specific TCR beta clonotypes were dominant in the ex vivo response.

Losses at the gene ends were 10 bases for V and 5 bases for J; bases not matched to a gene: 15. This CDR3 region has 16 residues. The germline V gene encodes CDR1 MNHNS and CDR2 SASEGT. Each CDR3 protein is one row after TCRdb ran MiXCR on the reads. Of about 230,000 distinct CDR3 sequences in the sample, roughly 20% were seen once. The chain employs TRBV6-1 and TRBJ2-2; 8 bases map to TRBD1. The receptor was derived from a human donor in good health (CMV status not recorded). Some clones in this sample may be carry-over from other donors' samples. The specimen sequenced was CD8+ T cells from PBMCs. The CDR3 DNA reads as TGTGCCATCGAGGACAGGGAAGTAGGTGGGACCGGGGAGCTGTTTTTT. It specifies CAIEDREVGGTGELFF.